This TCR beta chain was recovered during a study of T cells in Graves' hyperthyroidism and ophthalmopathy. Findings of the study overall: Ophthalmopathy was distinguished from stable hyperthyroidism by 13 V-J signatures.

Authors of the study amplified TCR beta CDR3 regions from RNA transcripts. RT-PCR in the first round (using the HTBI primer set) targeted the TCR CDR3. TCRdb re-called the multiplex PCR reads through MiXCR, storing one row per CDR3 protein. The table has under 700,000 distinct CDR3 sequences, around 42% seen once. In patients aged 18 to 65, hyperthyroidism was newly diagnosed, with duration under 2 months. Not enrolled were patients with uncontrolled infection, other autoimmune disease, pregnancy or lactation. CDR1 SNHLY and CDR2 FYNNEI come from the germline V gene. With 3 bases removed from V and 0 bases from J, the gap between germline ends came to 9 bases. The CDR3 sequence is 15 residues long. As regards this clonotype: Its antigen is not known.

The sequenced sample consisted of peripheral blood or thyroid tissue (not recorded which). This TCR derives from a woman between 18 and 30 years old with Graves' hyperthyroidism. The chain has TRBV2 and TRBJ1-5; D perhaps matches TRBD1 (6 bases). CDR3 nucleotides: TGTGCCAGCAGTGATAGGGGGAATAGCAATCAGCCCCAGCATTTT. This sequence encodes CASSDRGNSNQPQHF.